This entry features one TCR beta chain sequence. This record comes from a study of control samples from healthy donors and cancer patients. The table came from immunoSEQ multiplex PCR; TCRdb's copy has only in-frame clones and leaves some out. This table holds about 190,000 clones. CDR1 SGHRS and CDR2 YFSETQ come from the germline V gene. The CDR3 covers 15 residues. V lost 5 bases and J lost 5; bases outside the gene matches: 9. Input material: blood. The receptor comes from a woman in her 30s in good health. The chain links TRBV5-1 to TRBJ2-2; 7 bases agree with TRBD1. In nucleotides, the CDR3 is TGCGCCAGCAGTCATGACAGGGCGTCGACCGGGGAGCTGTTTTTT. Its protein is CASSHDRASTGELFF. The full variable domain, with the rest looked up from reference TRBV5-1 and TRBJ2-2, is KAGVTQTPRYLIKTRGQQVTLSCSPISGHRSVSWYQQTPGQGLQFLFEYFSETQRNKGNFPGRFSGRQFSNSRSEMNVSTLELGDSALYLCASSHDRASTGELFFGEGSRLTVL.